The 27 T cell receptor beta chains given below trace back to one sample, sequenced in a study of spatial heterogeneity in lung cancer. Broader study findings: Tumors with more nonsynonymous mutations had more expanded intratumoral alpha and beta TCRs.

The time point is: sample taken at primary tumor resection. No antigen has been identified for these receptors. Using its own MiXCR run on the 5' RACE reads, TCRdb lists one record per CDR3 protein. The data show 5,000 to 6,000 distinct CDR3 sequences, with around 7.7% seen just once and roughly 32% held by the top ten. The source material was lung tumor tissue, sampled at surgery. The receptors here all came from a female donor with early-stage non-small cell lung cancer.

In its sample, this clonotype is medium-sized. The genes are TRBV5-1 and TRBJ1-2, with 9 bases lining up with TRBD1. The germline CDR1 and CDR2 sequences are SGHRS and YFSETQ. The CDR3 is 14 amino acids. The J segment lost 4 bases and the V segment lost 4 bases, leaving 5 bases of the junction unmatched. As DNA, the CDR3 is TGCGCCAGCAGCCCGGGACAGGGTACCTATGGCTACACCTTC. Translation: CASSPGQGTYGYTF.

The chain couples TRBV6-5 to TRBJ1-1; maybe TRBD1 (5 bases). CDR3 length equals 12 residues. V was cut by 6 bases and J by 4 bases, with 9 bases left in between. CDR1 and CDR2 from the germline V gene are MNHEY and SVGAGI. CDR3 residues: CASSHQGTEAFF. The CDR3 nucleotides are TGTGCCAGCAGCCATCAGGGCACTGAAGCTTTCTTT.

This clonotype was picked up many times. V is TRBV7-9 and J is TRBJ1-4; tentative D call: TRBD1 (5 bases). Trimming cost V 3 bases and J 5 bases, with 10 bases left between them. Germline CDR1 reads SEHNR; CDR2 reads FQNEAQ (reference sequence). The CDR3 runs to 14 residues. CDR3: CASSFQGSNEKLFF. The CDR3 DNA is TGTGCCAGCAGCTTCCAGGGCAGCAATGAAAAACTGTTTTTT.

This clonotype was seen at least ten times. The CDR3 bases are TGCAGTGTCGACGGGACGAACACTGAAGCTTTCTTT. This codes for CSVDGTNTEAFF. This chain connects TRBV20-1 to TRBJ1-1, with D perhaps TRBD1 (5 bases). The CDR3 spans 12 residues. The germline V gene has CDR1 DFQATT and CDR2 SNEGSKA (reference sequence). The V and J ends lost 7 bases and 1 base respectively, with 10 bases between them.

The sample holds many counts of this clonotype. This chain links TRBV7-3 with TRBJ2-1, with a tentative D call TRBD1 (6 bases). Germline assignment: CDR1 SGHTA and CDR2 FQGTGA. The V and J ends lost 4 bases and 7 bases respectively, with 11 bases between them. This CDR3 comprises 13 residues. The CDR3 here is CASSSWGQNEQFF. The CDR3 DNA is TGTGCCAGCAGCTCCTGGGGGCAAAATGAGCAGTTCTTC.

In this sample, this clonotype turned up many times. This sequence joins TRBV7-2 and TRBJ2-1; TRBD2 matches 11 bases. V dropped 1 base and J dropped 6; count of bases not matched to a gene: 5. CDR3 length: 16 amino acids. Looked up from germline, CDR1 is SGHTA and CDR2 is FQGNSA. The DNA for the CDR3 is TGTGCCAGCAGCTTAGAGGCTAGCGGGGGGTCCAATGAGCAGTTCTTC. Protein sequence: CASSLEASGGSNEQFF.

This clonotype is medium-sized. This chain joins TRBV9 and TRBJ2-2; D is possibly TRBD1 or TRBD2 (5 bases each). Deletions cut 7 bases from V and 1 base from J, with 11 bases between. From germline, CDR1 is SGDLS and CDR2 YYNGEE. The CDR3 has 14 residues. CDR3 coding DNA: TGTGCCAGCCACGGGACGGTGAACACCGGGGAGCTGTTTTTT. Amino acid sequence: CASHGTVNTGELFF.

This clonotype appeared once. Because the CDR3 is missing its conserved closing phenylalanine or tryptophan, this is likely a read error. The chain is built from TRBV28 and TRBJ1-5; possibly TRBD1 for D (5 bases). The germline V and J ends were trimmed by 8 bases and 9 bases, with 17 bases remaining between them. This CDR3 contains 13 residues. CDR1 is MDHEN, CDR2 SYDVKM, per germline. CDR3 coding DNA: TGTGCCAGCGGCGACAGATCCTCGCGGCCCCAGCATTTA. Its protein is CASGDRSSRPQHL.

J is TRBJ1-2 and V is TRBV6-5, with unresolved D. Germline V lookup: CDR1 MNHEY, CDR2 SVGAGI. V was pared by 2 bases and J by 3 bases, with 7 bases between. The CDR3 is made up of 13 amino acids. The CDR3, as DNA: TGTGCCAGCAGTTACCAGATGCACTATGGCTACACCTTC. As protein: CASSYQMHYGYTF.

This clonotype occurred many times. This sequence joins TRBV5-6 and TRBJ2-3, with unresolved D. This CDR3 is 15 amino acids long. From germline, CDR1 is SGHDT and CDR2 YYEEEE. Trimming shortened V by 4 bases and J by 3 bases, and 15 bases separated the two germline ends. The CDR3 is CASSRRLGSTDTQYF. In DNA, the CDR3 is TGTGCCAGCAGCCGCCGGCTAGGATCAACAGATACGCAGTATTTT. Together with reference TRBV5-6 and TRBJ2-3, the CDR3 gives the full variable domain: DAGVTQSPTHLIKTRGQQVTLRCSPKSGHDTVSWYQQALGQGPQFIFQYYEEEERQRGNFPDRFSGHQFPNYSSELNVNALLLGDSALYLCASSRRLGSTDTQYFGPGTRLTVL.

In regard to this clonotype: A much larger clone differs from this one at a single base, so this may be a read error. The rearrangement links TRBV20-1 to TRBJ2-1, with unresolved D. Germline lookup yields CDR1 DFQATT and CDR2 SNEGSKA (reference sequence). The CDR3 spans 10 residues. CDR3 in amino acids: CSATGGELFF. In DNA form, the CDR3 reads TGCAGTGCTACGGGCGGTGAGCTGTTCTTC.

This clonotype was seen a few times. The V call is TRBV6-5, the J call TRBJ2-6; 7 bases are a match to TRBD1. The germline V gene has CDR1 MNHEY and CDR2 SVGAGI. V dropped 2 bases and J dropped 0; count of bases not matched to a gene: 10. This CDR3 comprises 19 residues. The CDR3 here is CASSYDPGTVASGANVLTF. The CDR3 nucleotides are TGTGCCAGCAGTTACGATCCTGGGACAGTCGCCTCTGGGGCCAACGTCCTGACTTTC.

This clonotype qualifies as medium-sized (0.01 to 0.1%). CDR3: CASSGPATGIPYNSPLHF. DNA for the CDR3: TGTGCCAGCAGTGGCCCGGCGACAGGGATCCCCTATAATTCACCCCTCCACTTT. The rearrangement links TRBV6-1 to TRBJ1-6; 7 bases are a match to TRBD1. This CDR3 has 18 amino acids. J was trimmed by 2 bases and V by 4 bases; bases with no gene match: 11. Germline loops: CDR1 MNHNS, CDR2 SASEGT.

This clonotype was recorded many times. V and J are TRBV12-3 or TRBV12-4 and TRBJ2-1; D might be TRBD1 or TRBD2, each matching 5 bases. The CDR3 loop spans 14 amino acids. V was cut by 3 bases and J by 7 bases, with 13 bases left in between. As DNA, the CDR3 is TGTGCCAGCAGTTTTGAGGGGCTAGGAAATGAGCAGTTCTTC. Translated: CASSFEGLGNEQFF.

This clonotype was recorded many times. This chain uses TRBV19 with TRBJ1-2; 9 positions agree with TRBD1. The CDR3 has 14 residues. With V trimmed by 4 bases and J by 2 bases, 2 bases remained unmatched. The V gene's germline CDR1 is LNHDA and CDR2 SQIVND (reference sequence). This CDR3 is CASSNDRGNYGYTF. In DNA form, the CDR3 reads TGTGCCAGTAGTAACGACAGGGGGAACTATGGCTACACCTTC.

This clonotype came up many times. This chain links TRBV5-1 with TRBJ2-3; D gene ambiguous. Germline values: CDR1 SGHRS, CDR2 YFSETQ. V was shortened by 3 bases and J by 2 bases, with 10 bases between the two germline ends. There are 14 residues in the CDR3. The CDR3 DNA sequence: TGCGCCAGCAGCTCCTCCAGGACCACAGATACGCAGTATTTT. Protein product: CASSSSRTTDTQYF. The variable domain in full, completed from reference TRBV5-1 and TRBJ2-3, reads KAGVTQTPRYLIKTRGQQVTLSCSPISGHRSVSWYQQTPGQGLQFLFEYFSETQRNKGNFPGRFSGRQFSNSRSEMNVSTLELGDSALYLCASSSSRTTDTQYFGPGTRLTVL.

This clonotype has ten or more counts. The V call is TRBV28, the J call TRBJ1-1; unclear D gene. Trimming cost V 5 bases and J 4 bases, with 8 bases left between them. Germline V gene sequence: CDR1 MDHEN, CDR2 SYDVKM. CDR3 length equals 12 residues. CDR3 loop: CASSQRPTEAFF. As DNA, the CDR3 is TGTGCCAGCAGTCAGCGGCCCACTGAAGCTTTCTTT. Variable domain in full (rest from reference TRBV28 and TRBJ1-1): DVKVTQSSRYLVKRTGEKVFLECVQDMDHENMFWYRQDPGLGLRLIYFSYDVKMKEKGDIPEGYSVSREKKERFSLILESASTNQTSMYLCASSQRPTEAFFGQGTRLTVV.

This clonotype was recorded at least ten times. J is TRBJ1-4 and V is TRBV7-8, with 10 bases identical to TRBD1. The CDR3 is 14 residues long. V gave up 5 bases and J gave up 11 bases; unmatched junction bases: 8. Germline CDR1 and CDR2: SGHVS and FQNEAQ. CDR3 coding DNA: TGTGCCAGCAGCCTAGACAGGGGGCAGACCAAACTGTTTTTT. Its translation: CASSLDRGQTKLFF.

J is TRBJ1-5 and V is TRBV6-8; 7 positions agree with TRBD1. Germline trimming cut 6 bases from V and 7 bases from J; bases unmatched to any gene: 15. Germline values: CDR1 MNHGY, CDR2 SAAAGT. The CDR3 runs 16 residues. This CDR3 reads CASRSSPRDREQPQHF. Written as DNA, the CDR3 is TGTGCCAGCAGATCCTCACCCAGGGACAGAGAACAGCCCCAGCATTTT.

This clonotype was counted ten times or more. The chain couples TRBV7-9 to TRBJ1-4; 8 nucleotides line up with TRBD1. The ends lost 5 bases at V and 5 bases at J; junction bases unmatched: 10. Germline V gene sequence: CDR1 SEHNR, CDR2 FQNEAQ (reference sequence). The CDR3 covers 16 residues. CDR3 sequence reads: CASSPPSRGQNEKLFF. As DNA, the CDR3 is TGTGCCAGCAGCCCCCCCTCCAGGGGGCAGAATGAAAAACTGTTTTTT.

By proportion, this clonotype is medium-sized. This rearrangement joins TRBV14 to TRBJ2-7, with TRBD2 matching over 9 bases. This CDR3 has 15 amino acids. V was pared by 4 bases and J by 0 bases, with 4 bases of the junction left unmatched. The V gene's germline CDR1 is SGHDN and CDR2 FVKESK. As DNA, the CDR3 is TGTGCCAGCAGCCGGGGACTAGCTCTCTCCTACGAGCAGTACTTC. This codes for CASSRGLALSYEQYF.

This clonotype came up many times. The chain uses TRBV20-1 and TRBJ2-7; possible D gene TRBD2, 6 bases. The CDR3 runs 14 residues. Germline V gives CDR1 DFQATT, CDR2 SNEGSKA (reference sequence). Trimming cost V 3 bases and J 0 bases, with 12 bases left between them. The DNA for the CDR3 is TGCAGTGCTAGCGCTAGCGCCTTCTCCTACGAGCAGTACTTC. Its translation: CSASASAFSYEQYF.

There are many counts of this clonotype. V is TRBV28 and J is TRBJ1-5, with D uncertain. This CDR3 contains 12 residues. The V gene lost 1 base and the J gene lost 4 bases, with 2 bases spanning the gap. Germline V gene sequence: CDR1 MDHEN, CDR2 SYDVKM. The CDR3 protein is CASSLLNQPQHF. The CDR3 DNA reads as TGTGCCAGCAGTTTATTGAATCAGCCCCAGCATTTT.

The table lists this clonotype with many counts. The genes are TRBV28 and TRBJ1-6; D is undetermined. CDR1 and CDR2 from the germline V gene are MDHEN and SYDVKM. V was cut by 4 bases and J by 8 bases, with 6 bases left in between. The CDR3 loop spans 12 amino acids. In nucleotides, the CDR3 is TGTGCCAGCAGTTCCTACGATTCACCCCTCCACTTT. It yields the protein CASSSYDSPLHF.

In its sample, this clonotype is medium-sized. The chain combines TRBV28 with TRBJ2-3, with 7 bases fitting TRBD1. Germline V gives CDR1 MDHEN, CDR2 SYDVKM. The CDR3 contains 15 residues. The V segment lost 2 bases and the J segment 1 base; nucleotides outside the gene matches: 3. The CDR3 spells CASSLDRVGTDTQYF. DNA for the CDR3: TGTGCCAGCAGTTTAGACAGGGTTGGCACAGATACGCAGTATTTT.

This clonotype was detected many times. This chain joins TRBV4-2 and TRBJ1-2; D unclear. V was pared by 1 base and J by 4 bases, with 7 bases between. The V gene's germline CDR1 is LGHNA and CDR2 YNFKEQ. The CDR3 is 13 residues long. The CDR3 loop reads CASSQAGSYGYTF. The CDR3 nucleotides are TGTGCCAGCAGCCAAGCCGGCTCCTATGGCTACACCTTC.

This clonotype was detected ten times or more. The chain is built from TRBV20-1 and TRBJ1-1, with TRBD1 matching over 8 bases. Germline CDR1 reads DFQATT; CDR2 reads SNEGSKA (reference sequence). This CDR3 has 13 residues. Unmatched junction bases numbered 3, after V lost 4 bases and J lost 2 bases. The CDR3 region is CSATDRANTEAFF. The CDR3 DNA follows: TGCAGTGCTACGGACAGGGCAAACACTGAAGCTTTCTTT.